This TCR beta chain appears in the sequencing data of a study of T cell changes during pregnancy in multiple sclerosis. Produced via immunoSEQ multiplex PCR; TCRdb's table is partial and in-frame only. The table records 85,000 to 130,000 clones, around 93% of them present only once. The specimen comprised peripheral blood, sampled before pregnancy. This TCR was sampled from a female donor with multiple sclerosis, enrolled in a pregnancy study.

CDR3: CASSLRAHYQYF. The CDR3 nucleotides read TGTGCCAGCAGCCTTAGAGCTCACTATCAGTACTTC. J is TRBJ2-4 and V is TRBV5-6; D remains unclear. V gave up 4 bases and J gave up 12 bases, with 14 bases separating them. CDR1 SGHDT and CDR2 YYEEEE come from the germline V gene. The CDR3 is made up of 12 amino acids.